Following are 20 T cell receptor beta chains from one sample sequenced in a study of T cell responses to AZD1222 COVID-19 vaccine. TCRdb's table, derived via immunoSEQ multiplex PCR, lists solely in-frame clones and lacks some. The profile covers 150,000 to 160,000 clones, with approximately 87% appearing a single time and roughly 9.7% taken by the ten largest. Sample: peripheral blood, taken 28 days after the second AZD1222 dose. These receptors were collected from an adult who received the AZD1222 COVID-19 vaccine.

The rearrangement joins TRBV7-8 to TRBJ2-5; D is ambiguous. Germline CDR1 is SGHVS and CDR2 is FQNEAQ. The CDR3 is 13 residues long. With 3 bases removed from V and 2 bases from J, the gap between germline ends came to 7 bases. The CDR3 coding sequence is TGTGCCAGCAGCTTGGGATATCAAGAGACCCAGTACTTC. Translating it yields CASSLGYQETQYF.

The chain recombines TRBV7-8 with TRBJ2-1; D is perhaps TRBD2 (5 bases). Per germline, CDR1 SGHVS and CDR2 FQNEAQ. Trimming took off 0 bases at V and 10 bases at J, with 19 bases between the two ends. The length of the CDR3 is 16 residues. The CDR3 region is CASSLAAGLSGYEQFF. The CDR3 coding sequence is TGTGCCAGCAGCTTAGCCGCCGGACTTAGTGGTTACGAGCAGTTCTTC.

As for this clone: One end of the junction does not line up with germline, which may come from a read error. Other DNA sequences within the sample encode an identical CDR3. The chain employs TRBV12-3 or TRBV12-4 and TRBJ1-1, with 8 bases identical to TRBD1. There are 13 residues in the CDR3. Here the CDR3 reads CASTKTGVAEAFF. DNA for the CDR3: TGTGCCAGCACAAAGACAGGGGTTGCTGAAGCTTTTTTT.

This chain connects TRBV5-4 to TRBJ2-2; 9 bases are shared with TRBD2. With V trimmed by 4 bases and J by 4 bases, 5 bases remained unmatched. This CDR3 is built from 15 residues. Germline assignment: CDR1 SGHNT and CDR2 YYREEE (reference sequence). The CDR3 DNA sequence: TGTGCCAGCAGCCCCCCAGCGGGAGGCACCGGGGAGCTGTTTTTT. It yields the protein CASSPPAGGTGELFF.

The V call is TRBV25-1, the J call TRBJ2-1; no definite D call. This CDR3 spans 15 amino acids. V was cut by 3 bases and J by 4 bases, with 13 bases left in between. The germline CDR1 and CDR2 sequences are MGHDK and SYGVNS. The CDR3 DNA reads TGTGCCAGCAGTGACCAACGTTCGACTTACAATGAGCAGTTCTTC. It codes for CASSDQRSTYNEQFF.

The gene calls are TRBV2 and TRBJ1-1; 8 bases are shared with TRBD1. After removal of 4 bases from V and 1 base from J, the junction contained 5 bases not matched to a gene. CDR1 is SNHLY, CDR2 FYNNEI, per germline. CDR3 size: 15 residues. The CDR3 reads CASSVSGTGNTEAFF. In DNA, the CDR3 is TGTGCCAGCAGTGTTTCCGGGACAGGGAACACTGAAGCTTTCTTT.

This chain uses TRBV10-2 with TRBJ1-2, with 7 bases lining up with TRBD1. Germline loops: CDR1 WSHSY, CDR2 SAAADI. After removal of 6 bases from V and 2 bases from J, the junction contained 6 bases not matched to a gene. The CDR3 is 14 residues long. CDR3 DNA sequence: TGCGCCAGCAGCCCGGGACAGAACAACTATGGCTACACCTTC. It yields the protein CASSPGQNNYGYTF.

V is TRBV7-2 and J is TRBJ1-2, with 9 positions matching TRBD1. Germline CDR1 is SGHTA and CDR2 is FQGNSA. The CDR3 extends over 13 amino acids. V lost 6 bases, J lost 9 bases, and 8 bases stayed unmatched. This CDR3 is CASRRDRENSYTF. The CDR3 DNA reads TGTGCCAGCAGAAGGGACAGGGAGAATAGCTACACCTTC. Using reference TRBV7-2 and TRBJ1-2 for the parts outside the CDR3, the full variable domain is GAGVSQSPSNKVTEKGKDVELRCDPISGHTALYWYRQSLGQGLEFLIYFQGNSAPDKSGLPSDRFSAERTGGSVSTLTIQRTQQEDSAVYLCASRRDRENSYTFGSGTRLTVV.

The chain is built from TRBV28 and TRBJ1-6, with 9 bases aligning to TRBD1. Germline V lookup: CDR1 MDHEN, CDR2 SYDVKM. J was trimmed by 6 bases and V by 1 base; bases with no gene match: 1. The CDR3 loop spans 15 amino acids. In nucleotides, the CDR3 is TGTGCCAGCAGTTTATACAGGGGGCTTAATTCACCCCTCCACTTT. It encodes CASSLYRGLNSPLHF.

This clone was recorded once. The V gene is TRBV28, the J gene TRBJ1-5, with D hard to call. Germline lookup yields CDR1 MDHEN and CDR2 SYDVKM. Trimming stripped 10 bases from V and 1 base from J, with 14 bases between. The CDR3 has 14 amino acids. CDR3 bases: TGTGCCACGAAGTTTTGGGGAAGCAATCAGCCCCAGCATTTT. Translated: CATKFWGSNQPQHF.

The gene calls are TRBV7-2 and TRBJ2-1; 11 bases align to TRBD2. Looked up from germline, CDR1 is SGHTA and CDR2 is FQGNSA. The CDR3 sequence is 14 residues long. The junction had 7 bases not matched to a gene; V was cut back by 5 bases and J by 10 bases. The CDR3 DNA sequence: TGTGCCAGCAGCCCCCGACTAGCGGGAATAGAGCAGTTCTTC. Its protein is CASSPRLAGIEQFF.

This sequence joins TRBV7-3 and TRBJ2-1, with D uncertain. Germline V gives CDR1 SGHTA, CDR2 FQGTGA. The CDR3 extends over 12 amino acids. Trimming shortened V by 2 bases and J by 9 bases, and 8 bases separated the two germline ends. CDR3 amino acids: CASSLQNGEQFF. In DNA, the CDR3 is TGTGCCAGCAGCTTACAGAACGGTGAGCAGTTCTTC.

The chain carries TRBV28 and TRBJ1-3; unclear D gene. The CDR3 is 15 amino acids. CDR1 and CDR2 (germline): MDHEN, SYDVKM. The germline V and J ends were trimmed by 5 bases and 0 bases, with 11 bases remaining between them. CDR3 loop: CASSPGRSSGNTIYF. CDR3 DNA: TGTGCCAGCAGTCCCGGACGGAGCTCTGGAAACACCATATATTTT. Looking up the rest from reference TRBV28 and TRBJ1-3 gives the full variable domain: DVKVTQSSRYLVKRTGEKVFLECVQDMDHENMFWYRQDPGLGLRLIYFSYDVKMKEKGDIPEGYSVSREKKERFSLILESASTNQTSMYLCASSPGRSSGNTIYFGEGSWLTVV.

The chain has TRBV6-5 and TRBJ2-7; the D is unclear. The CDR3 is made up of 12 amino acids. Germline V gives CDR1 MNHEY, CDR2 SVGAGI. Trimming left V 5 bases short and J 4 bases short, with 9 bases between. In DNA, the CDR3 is TGTGCCAGCAGTCTTTCCGGGTACGAGCAGTACTTC. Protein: CASSLSGYEQYF.

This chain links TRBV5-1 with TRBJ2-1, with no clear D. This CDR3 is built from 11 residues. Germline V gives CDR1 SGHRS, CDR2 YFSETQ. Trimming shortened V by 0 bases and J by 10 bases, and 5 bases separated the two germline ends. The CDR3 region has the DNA TGCGCCAGCAGCTTGGGTGTGGAGCAGTTCTTC. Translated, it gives CASSLGVEQFF. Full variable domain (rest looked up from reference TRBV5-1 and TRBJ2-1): KAGVTQTPRYLIKTRGQQVTLSCSPISGHRSVSWYQQTPGQGLQFLFEYFSETQRNKGNFPGRFSGRQFSNSRSEMNVSTLELGDSALYLCASSLGVEQFFGPGTRLTVL.

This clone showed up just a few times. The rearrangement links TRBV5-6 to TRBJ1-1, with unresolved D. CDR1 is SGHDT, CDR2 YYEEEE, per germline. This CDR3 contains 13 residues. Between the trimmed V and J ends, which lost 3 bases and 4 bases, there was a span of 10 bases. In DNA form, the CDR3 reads TGTGCCAGCAGCTCGGGGTTGCGCACTGAAGCTTTCTTT. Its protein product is CASSSGLRTEAFF.

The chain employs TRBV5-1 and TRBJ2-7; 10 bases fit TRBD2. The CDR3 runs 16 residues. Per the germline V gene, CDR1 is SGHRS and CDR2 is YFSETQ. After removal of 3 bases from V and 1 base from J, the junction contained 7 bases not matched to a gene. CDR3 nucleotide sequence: TGCGCCAGCAGCTCCCTATCTAGCGGGGGATCCTACGAGCAGTACTTC. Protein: CASSSLSSGGSYEQYF.

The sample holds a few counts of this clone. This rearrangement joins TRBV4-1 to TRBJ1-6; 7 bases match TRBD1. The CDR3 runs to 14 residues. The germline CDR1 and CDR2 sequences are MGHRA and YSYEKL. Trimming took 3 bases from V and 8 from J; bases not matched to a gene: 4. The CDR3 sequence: CASSHGGGYSPLHF. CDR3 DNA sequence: TGCGCCAGCAGCCACGGAGGGGGCTATTCACCCCTCCACTTT.

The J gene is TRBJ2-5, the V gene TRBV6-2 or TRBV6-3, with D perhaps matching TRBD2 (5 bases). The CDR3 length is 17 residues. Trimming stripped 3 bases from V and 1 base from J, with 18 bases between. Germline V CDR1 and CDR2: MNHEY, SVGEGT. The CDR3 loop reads CASSYRYRRAIQETQYF. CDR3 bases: TGTGCCAGCAGTTATAGGTACCGGCGGGCCATCCAAGAGACCCAGTACTTC.

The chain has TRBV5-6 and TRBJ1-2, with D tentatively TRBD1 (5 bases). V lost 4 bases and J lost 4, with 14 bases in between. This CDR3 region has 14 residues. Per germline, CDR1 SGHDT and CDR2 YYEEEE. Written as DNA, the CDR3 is TGTGCCAGCAGCCGTCCGGGACGAAGCTATGGCTACACCTTC. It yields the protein CASSRPGRSYGYTF.